Listed here are 5 T cell receptor beta chains from one sample, sequenced in a study of blood T cells in healthy people across ages. It was with a sample-barcoded 5' primer and a J-beta primer mix that a second PCR of about 6 to 11 cycles was run. In TCRdb, the 5' RACE reads were re-called with MiXCR into one record per CDR3 protein. The table has about 1.5 million distinct CDR3 sequences, approximately 42% seen once; the top ten hold less than 5%. Source material: blood. The source of these receptors is a woman between 18 and 29 years old in good health.

The chain recombines TRBV18 with TRBJ1-1, with TRBD1 matching over 9 bases. The germline gives CDR1 KGHSH, CDR2 LQKENI. Germline trimming cut 4 bases from V and 5 bases from J; bases unmatched to any gene: 5. The length of the CDR3 is 14 residues. The CDR3 DNA reads as TGTGCCAGCTCACTGCAGGGACAGGGTACTGAAGCTTTCTTT. Translating gives CASSLQGQGTEAFF. The whole variable domain, remainder taken from reference TRBV18 and TRBJ1-1, is NAGVMQNPRHLVRRRGQEARLRCSPMKGHSHVYWYRQLPEEGLKFMVYLQKENIIDESGMPKERFSAEFPKEGPSILRIQQVVRGDSAAYFCASSLQGQGTEAFFGQGTRLTVV.

The chain carries TRBV7-2 and TRBJ2-2; D uncertain. Germline CDR1 and CDR2: SGHTA and FQGNSA. The ends were cut back, 5 bases at V and 0 bases at J, with 10 bases in the middle. The CDR3 loop spans 15 amino acids. The CDR3 spells CASSPARANTGELFF. The CDR3 DNA follows: TGTGCCAGCAGCCCGGCTAGGGCGAACACCGGGGAGCTGTTTTTT. The complete variable domain, with remaining parts taken from reference TRBV7-2 and TRBJ2-2, reads GAGVSQSPSNKVTEKGKDVELRCDPISGHTALYWYRQSLGQGLEFLIYFQGNSAPDKSGLPSDRFSAERTGGSVSTLTIQRTQQEDSAVYLCASSPARANTGELFFGEGSRLTVL.

The chain combines TRBV20-1 with TRBJ1-2; tentative D call: TRBD1 (5 bases). The CDR3 consists of 15 residues. The V end lost 0 bases, the J end lost 7 bases, and 18 bases lay between the germline ends. Germline lookup yields CDR1 DFQATT and CDR2 SNEGSKA (reference sequence). CDR3 in DNA: TGCAGTGCTAGAGACCCTTCGACCAAGGGGCCTGGCTACACCTTC. It is translated as CSARDPSTKGPGYTF.

This CDR3 reads CASSTSGTGNTEAFF. The CDR3, as DNA: TGTGCCAGCAGCACCTCAGGGACAGGGAACACTGAAGCTTTCTTT. The chain employs TRBV9 and TRBJ1-1; 8 bases align to TRBD1. V dropped 4 bases and J dropped 1; count of bases not matched to a gene: 6. This CDR3 comprises 15 residues. Germline V CDR1 and CDR2: SGDLS, YYNGEE.

There are a few counts of this clonotype. The CDR3 loop is CASRAGLYQPQHF. In nucleotides, the CDR3 is TGTGCCAGCAGGGCAGGCCTATATCAGCCCCAGCATTTT. V is TRBV6-5 and J is TRBJ1-5; D is undetermined. The germline CDR1 and CDR2 sequences are MNHEY and SVGAGI. V gave up 6 bases and J gave up 5 bases, with 11 bases separating them. There are 13 residues in the CDR3.